This entry describes one T cell receptor (beta chain). The sample comes from a study of T cells in Graves' hyperthyroidism and ophthalmopathy. Exclusions: uncontrolled infection, other autoimmune disease, pregnancy, lactation. TCR beta CDR3 regions were amplified from RNA transcripts. HTBI primers were used for first-round RT-PCR of the TCR CDR3. TCRdb passed the multiplex PCR reads through MiXCR, listing each CDR3 protein once. The data hold approximately 870,000 distinct CDR3 sequences, with more than 30% observed a single time. The trim removed 0 bases at V and 2 bases at J, leaving 6 bases unmatched. In germline, CDR1 is LGHNA, CDR2 YSLEER. The length of the CDR3 is 16 residues.

This TCR derives from a man aged 18 to 30 with Graves' hyperthyroidism. The chain uses TRBV4-3 and TRBJ2-7; 8 nucleotides line up with TRBD1. Material: blood. The CDR3 coding sequence is TGCGCCAGCAGCCAAGATAGGACAGGGCGGGCCTACGAGCAGTACTTC. Translation: CASSQDRTGRAYEQYF.